A single sample gave rise to the 14 T cell receptor beta chains below, sequenced in a study of cytomegalovirus exposure and HLA in healthy donors. PCR used 60 Vbeta primers and 13 Jbeta primers. Some clones are missing from TCRdb's copy, which holds only in-frame ones; the method was immunoSEQ multiplex PCR. Among 130,000 or so clones listed, around 70% were seen once. The specimen sequenced was PBMCs. The receptors derive from a woman aged 40 to 50 in good health and CMV-seropositive.

V gene TRBV5-6 combines with J gene TRBJ2-5; 15 nucleotides match TRBD2. This CDR3 is 17 amino acids long. The junction had 1 base not matched to a gene; V was cut back by 0 bases and J by 1 base. Germline V gene data show CDR1 as SGHDT and CDR2 as YYEEEE. CDR3 bases: TGTGCCAGCAGCTTGGCGGGACTAGCGGGGGGCCAAGAGACCCAGTACTTC. Translating it yields CASSLAGLAGGQETQYF.

The V and J genes are TRBV19 and TRBJ1-6, with TRBD1 matching over 9 bases. J was trimmed by 5 bases and V by 7 bases; bases with no gene match: 3. The length of the CDR3 is 14 residues. Germline CDR1 reads LNHDA; CDR2 reads SQIVND (reference sequence). The CDR3 region is CASKGQGDNSPLHF. The CDR3 nucleotides are TGTGCCAGTAAGGGACAGGGAGATAATTCACCCCTCCACTTT.

This clone appeared a few times. The chain joins TRBV5-4 to TRBJ2-5; weak D call: TRBD2 (5 bases). Matching the DNA end better, TRBJ2-7 makes the J call doubtful. This CDR3 contains 13 residues. Germline CDR1 reads SGHNT; CDR2 reads YYREEE (reference sequence). The CDR3 sequence is CASSVTRGAEQYF. The CDR3 nucleotides are TGTGCCAGCAGCGTGACTCGGGGTGCCGAGCAGTACTTC.

V is TRBV5-1 and J is TRBJ1-1; TRBD1 aligns across 8 bases. V shed 0 bases and J 1 base; nucleotides not matched to a gene: 5. The germline V gene encodes CDR1 SGHRS and CDR2 YFSETQ. The CDR3 covers 16 residues. The CDR3 region is CASSLGRDRRNTEAFF. Here the CDR3 DNA reads TGCGCCAGCAGCTTGGGAAGGGACAGGCGGAACACTGAAGCTTTCTTT.

This clone is a singleton in its sample. The V call is TRBV28, the J call TRBJ2-7; 12 bases align to TRBD2. This CDR3 contains 16 residues. Germline values: CDR1 MDHEN, CDR2 SYDVKM. With 6 bases clipped from V and 2 bases from J, the junction kept 8 bases outside the gene matches. The CDR3 loop is CASSLTSGRSPYEQYF. CDR3 nucleotide sequence: TGTGCCAGCAGCCTCACTAGCGGGAGGTCCCCCTACGAGCAGTACTTC.

The rearrangement joins TRBV5-1 to TRBJ2-3; D possibly corresponds to TRBD1 (5 bases). Trimming stripped 1 base from V and 2 bases from J, with 8 bases between. The CDR3 loop spans 14 amino acids. Germline V gives CDR1 SGHRS, CDR2 YFSETQ. CDR3 protein: CASSLMGPTDTQYF. The CDR3, as DNA: TGCGCCAGCAGCTTGATGGGGCCCACAGATACGCAGTATTTT. Filled out from reference TRBV5-1 and TRBJ2-3, the complete variable domain reads KAGVTQTPRYLIKTRGQQVTLSCSPISGHRSVSWYQQTPGQGLQFLFEYFSETQRNKGNFPGRFSGRQFSNSRSEMNVSTLELGDSALYLCASSLMGPTDTQYFGPGTRLTVL.

The gene calls are TRBV7-2 and TRBJ1-4; 7 bases are a match to TRBD1. The length of the CDR3 is 17 residues. V shed 5 bases, J shed 15 bases, and the junction held 24 bases outside the gene matches. CDR1 and CDR2 from the germline V gene are SGHTA and FQGNSA. The CDR3 sequence is CASSPRRKGQQLKGLFF. The CDR3, as DNA: TGTGCCAGCAGCCCTAGAAGAAAGGGACAGCAACTAAAAGGCTTGTTTTTT.

V usage is TRBV7-2 and J usage is TRBJ1-1, with D maybe TRBD1 (5 bases). From germline, CDR1 is SGHTA and CDR2 FQGNSA. This CDR3 has 16 amino acids. Trimming cost V 1 base and J 0 bases, with 12 bases left between them. CDR3 bases: TGTGCCAGCAGCTTAGAACCAGGGCTGATGAACACTGAAGCTTTCTTT. Protein: CASSLEPGLMNTEAFF.

This clone appeared once. The V and J genes are TRBV7-7 and TRBJ2-5; possibly TRBD1 for D (6 bases). CDR1 and CDR2 (germline): SSHAT, FNYEAQ (reference sequence). V was clipped by 3 bases and J by 1 base, with 12 bases between them. The CDR3 loop spans 15 amino acids. CDR3 sequence: CASSFNTGTQETQYF. The CDR3 DNA sequence: TGTGCCAGCAGCTTCAACACAGGGACCCAAGAGACCCAGTACTTC.

The rearrangement joins TRBV19 to TRBJ1-5; 9 bases line up with TRBD1. The CDR3 sequence is 17 residues long. V gave up 3 bases and J gave up 9 bases; unmatched junction bases: 15. Germline CDR1 is LNHDA and CDR2 is SQIVND (reference sequence). CDR3 in DNA: TGTGCCAGTAGTATCCTAACAGGGGGCGGAATTCCGTGGCCCCAGCATTTT. Protein: CASSILTGGGIPWPQHF.

The chain joins TRBV27 to TRBJ2-7; 11 nucleotides match TRBD1. Germline values: CDR1 MNHEY, CDR2 SMNVEV (reference sequence). The CDR3 has 16 amino acids. Losses at the gene ends were 1 base for V and 3 bases for J; bases not matched to a gene: 5. The CDR3 DNA sequence: TGTGCCAGCAGTTTATTCCCCGGGACAGGGGGCTACGAGCAGTACTTC. Protein: CASSLFPGTGGYEQYF.

Regarding this clone: At one of its ends the junction is not consistent with the germline gene, which may arise from a read error. The chain couples TRBV7-7 to TRBJ2-7, with a tentative D call TRBD1 (6 bases). This CDR3 has 13 amino acids. Per the germline V gene, CDR1 is SSHAT and CDR2 is FNYEAQ (reference sequence). CDR3 residues: CASSRNTGTEQYF. The CDR3 bases are TGTGCTAGCAGCCGCAATACAGGGACCGAGCAGTACTTC.

J is TRBJ1-1 and V is TRBV5-6; TRBD1 might be the D (6 bases). Germline CDR1 reads SGHDT; CDR2 reads YYEEEE. This CDR3 is 15 amino acids long. V was cut by 3 bases and J by 4 bases, with 16 bases left in between. The CDR3 sequence: CASSWTDRIGTEAFF. As DNA, the CDR3 is TGTGCCAGCAGCTGGACCGACAGGATCGGCACTGAAGCTTTCTTT.

J is TRBJ1-3 and V is TRBV25-1; D is perhaps TRBD1 (5 bases). This CDR3 spans 12 amino acids. CDR1 and CDR2 from the germline V gene are MGHDK and SYGVNS. Trimming cost V 8 bases and J 1 base, with 6 bases left between them. CDR3 loop: CASQGSGNTIYF. DNA for the CDR3: TGTGCCAGCCAGGGATCTGGAAACACCATATATTTT.